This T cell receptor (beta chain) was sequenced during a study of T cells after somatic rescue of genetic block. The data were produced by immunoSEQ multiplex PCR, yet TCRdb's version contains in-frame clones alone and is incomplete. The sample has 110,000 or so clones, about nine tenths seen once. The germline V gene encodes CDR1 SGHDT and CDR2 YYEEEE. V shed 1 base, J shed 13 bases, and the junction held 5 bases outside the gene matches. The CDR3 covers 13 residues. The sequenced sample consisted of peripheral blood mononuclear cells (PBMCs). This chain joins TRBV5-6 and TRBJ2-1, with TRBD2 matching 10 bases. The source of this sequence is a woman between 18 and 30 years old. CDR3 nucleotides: TGTGCCAGCAGCTTGACTAGCGGGGAAGGACAGTTCTTC. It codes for CASSLTSGEGQFF.